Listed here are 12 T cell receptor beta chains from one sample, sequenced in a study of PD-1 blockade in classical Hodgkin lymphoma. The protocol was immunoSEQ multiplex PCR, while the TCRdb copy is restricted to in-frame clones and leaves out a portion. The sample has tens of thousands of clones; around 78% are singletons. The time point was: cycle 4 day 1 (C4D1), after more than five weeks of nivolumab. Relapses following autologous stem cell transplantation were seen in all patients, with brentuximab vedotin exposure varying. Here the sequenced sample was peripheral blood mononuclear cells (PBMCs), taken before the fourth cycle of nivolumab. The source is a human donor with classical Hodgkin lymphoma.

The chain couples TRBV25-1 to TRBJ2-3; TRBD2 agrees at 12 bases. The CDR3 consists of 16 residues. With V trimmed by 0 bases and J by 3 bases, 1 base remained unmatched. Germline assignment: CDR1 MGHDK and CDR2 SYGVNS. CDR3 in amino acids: CASSEYGLAGTDTQYF. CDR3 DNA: TGTGCCAGCAGTGAATATGGACTAGCGGGGACAGATACGCAGTATTTT.

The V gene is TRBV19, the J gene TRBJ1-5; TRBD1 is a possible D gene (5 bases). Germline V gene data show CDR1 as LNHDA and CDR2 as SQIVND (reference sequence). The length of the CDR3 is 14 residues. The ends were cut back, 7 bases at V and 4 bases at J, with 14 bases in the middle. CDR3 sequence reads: CASTLQWGNQPQHF. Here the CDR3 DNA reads TGTGCCAGTACCCTCCAATGGGGGAATCAGCCCCAGCATTTT.

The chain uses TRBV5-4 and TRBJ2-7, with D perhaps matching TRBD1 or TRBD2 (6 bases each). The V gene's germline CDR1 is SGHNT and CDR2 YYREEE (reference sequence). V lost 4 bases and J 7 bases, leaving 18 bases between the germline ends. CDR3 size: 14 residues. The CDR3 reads CASSGNRQAGEQYF. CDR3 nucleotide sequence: TGTGCCAGCAGCGGAAACCGACAGGCGGGGGAGCAGTACTTC.

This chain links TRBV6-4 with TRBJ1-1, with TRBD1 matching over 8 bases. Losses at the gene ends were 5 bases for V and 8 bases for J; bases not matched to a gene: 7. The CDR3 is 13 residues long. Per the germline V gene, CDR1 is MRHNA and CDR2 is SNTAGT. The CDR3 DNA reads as TGTGCCAGCAGTCCTGGGACAGGCCTAGAAGCTTTCTTT. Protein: CASSPGTGLEAFF.

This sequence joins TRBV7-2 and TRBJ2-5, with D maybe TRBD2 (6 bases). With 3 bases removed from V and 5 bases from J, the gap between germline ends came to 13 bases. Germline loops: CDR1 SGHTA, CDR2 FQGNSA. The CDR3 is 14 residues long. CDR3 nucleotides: TGTGCCAGCAGCTTGGGGAATGGGGGGGAGACCCAGTACTTC. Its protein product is CASSLGNGGETQYF.

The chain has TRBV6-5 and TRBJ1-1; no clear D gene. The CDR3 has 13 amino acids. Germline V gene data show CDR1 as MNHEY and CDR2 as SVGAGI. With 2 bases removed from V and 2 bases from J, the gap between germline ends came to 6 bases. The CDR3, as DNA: TGTGCCAGCAGTTACGCACTCAACACTGAAGCTTTCTTT. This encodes CASSYALNTEAFF.

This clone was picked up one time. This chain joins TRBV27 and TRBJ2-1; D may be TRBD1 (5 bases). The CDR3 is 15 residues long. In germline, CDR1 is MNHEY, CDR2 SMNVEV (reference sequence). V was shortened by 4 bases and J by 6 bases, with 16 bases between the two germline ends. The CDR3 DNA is TGTGCCAGCAGTTACCACAGGCATGGGGCCAATGAGCAGTTCTTC. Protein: CASSYHRHGANEQFF.

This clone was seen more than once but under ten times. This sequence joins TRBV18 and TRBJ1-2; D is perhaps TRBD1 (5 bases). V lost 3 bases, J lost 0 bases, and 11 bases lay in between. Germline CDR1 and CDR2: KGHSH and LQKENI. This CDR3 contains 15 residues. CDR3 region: CASSPGTAANYGYTF. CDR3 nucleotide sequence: TGTGCCAGCTCACCCGGGACGGCCGCTAACTATGGCTACACCTTC.

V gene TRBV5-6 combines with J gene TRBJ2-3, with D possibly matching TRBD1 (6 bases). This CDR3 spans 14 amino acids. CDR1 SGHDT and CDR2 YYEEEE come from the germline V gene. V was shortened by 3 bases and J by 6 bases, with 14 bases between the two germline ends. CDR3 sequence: CASSSTGSGDTQYF. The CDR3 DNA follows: TGTGCCAGCAGCTCGACAGGTTCAGGGGATACGCAGTATTTT.

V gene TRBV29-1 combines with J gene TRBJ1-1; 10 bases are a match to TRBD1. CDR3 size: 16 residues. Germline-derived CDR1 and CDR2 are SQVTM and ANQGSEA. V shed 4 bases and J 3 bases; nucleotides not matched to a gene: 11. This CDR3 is CSVVGDDRGLYTEAFF. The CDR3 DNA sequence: TGCAGCGTTGTTGGGGATGACAGGGGGCTATACACTGAAGCTTTCTTT.

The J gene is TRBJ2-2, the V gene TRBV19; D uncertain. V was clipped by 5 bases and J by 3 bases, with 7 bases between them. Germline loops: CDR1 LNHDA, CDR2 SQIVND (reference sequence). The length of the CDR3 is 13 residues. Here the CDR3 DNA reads TGTGCCAGTAGTCGTGGAGACACCGGGGAGCTGTTTTTT. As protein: CASSRGDTGELFF.

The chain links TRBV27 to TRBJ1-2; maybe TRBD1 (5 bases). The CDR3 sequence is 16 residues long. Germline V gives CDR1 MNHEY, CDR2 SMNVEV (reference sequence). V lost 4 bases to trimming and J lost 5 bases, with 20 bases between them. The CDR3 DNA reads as TGTGCCAGCAGTTATATTCCCTGGGGGAACTCATATGGCTACACCTTC. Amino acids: CASSYIPWGNSYGYTF.